The next 11 T cell receptor beta chains were all read from a single sample in a study of T cell responses to AZD1222 COVID-19 vaccine. Using immunoSEQ multiplex PCR, the repertoire was profiled, and TCRdb retains in-frame clones only, with some absent. Seen here are about 150,000 clones, approximately 92% observed once, and the top ten hold approximately 3.5%. The material sequenced was peripheral blood, taken 28 days after the second AZD1222 dose. The receptors stem from an adult who received the AZD1222 COVID-19 vaccine.

This clone was seen a single time. This chain joins TRBV9 and TRBJ1-2; 8 bases align to TRBD1. The CDR3 contains 16 residues. CDR1 is SGDLS, CDR2 YYNGEE, per germline. V lost 4 bases, J lost 10 bases, and 18 bases stayed unmatched. As DNA, the CDR3 is TGTGCCAGCAGCACGCGACAGGGGTCCAGGACGACTTTCTACACCTTC. Translated: CASSTRQGSRTTFYTF.

The CDR3 here is CASHLQGNSPLHF. CDR3 bases: TGTGCCAGCCACCTCCAGGGCAATTCACCCCTCCACTTT. The chain links TRBV2 to TRBJ1-6, with D perhaps TRBD1 (5 bases). This CDR3 region has 13 residues. The V gene's germline CDR1 is SNHLY and CDR2 FYNNEI. Trimming stripped 8 bases from V and 7 bases from J, with 12 bases between.

CDR3 loop: CASSQLQDETQYF. CDR3 coding DNA: TGTGCCAGCAGCCAATTGCAGGATGAGACCCAGTACTTC. The V gene is TRBV3-1 (or the pseudogene TRBV3-2), the J gene TRBJ2-5; D call uncertain. Deletions cut 2 bases from V and 5 bases from J, with 9 bases between. The germline V gene encodes CDR1 LGHDT and CDR2 YNNKEL (reference sequence). CDR3 size: 13 residues.

The chain combines TRBV27 with TRBJ1-1; possibly TRBD1 for D (6 bases). V dropped 4 bases and J dropped 1 base, with 10 bases sitting between them. This CDR3 region has 14 residues. Germline CDR1 and CDR2: MNHEY and SMNVEV (reference sequence). CDR3 sequence (DNA): TGTGCCAGCAGTTCCGCAGGGGAGAACACTGAAGCTTTCTTT. This gives the protein CASSSAGENTEAFF.

The chain employs TRBV5-4 and TRBJ1-1; D call uncertain. CDR1 is SGHNT, CDR2 YYREEE, per germline (reference sequence). This CDR3 is built from 13 residues. V lost 3 bases to trimming and J lost 3 bases, with 9 bases between them. This CDR3 is CASSSGTDTEAFF. CDR3 nucleotide sequence: TGTGCCAGCAGCTCGGGAACGGACACTGAAGCTTTCTTT. Full variable domain (outside the CDR3, taken from reference TRBV5-4 and TRBJ1-1): ETGVTQSPTHLIKTRGQQVTLRCSSQSGHNTVSWYQQALGQGPQFIFQYYREEENGRGNFPPRFSGLQFPNYSSELNVNALELDDSALYLCASSSGTDTEAFFGQGTRLTVV.

This rearrangement joins TRBV6-5 to TRBJ2-7, with 7 positions matching TRBD1. J gave up 3 bases and V 6 bases, and 8 bases lay outside the gene matches. CDR1 is MNHEY and CDR2 is SVGAGI in the germline V gene. The CDR3 extends over 14 amino acids. In DNA, the CDR3 is TGTGCCAGCAGCCAAACAGGGGCCAACTACGAGCAGTACTTC. Protein: CASSQTGANYEQYF.

The rearrangement uses TRBV10-3 and TRBJ2-7, with 7 positions matching TRBD1. This CDR3 has 11 amino acids. V was pared by 0 bases and J by 10 bases, with 0 bases of the junction left unmatched. CDR1 is ENHRY, CDR2 SYGVKD, per germline. Written as DNA, the CDR3 is TGTGCCATCAGTGAGTCAGGGGGCCAGTACTTC. Its protein product is CAISESGGQYF.

The V and J genes are TRBV5-1 and TRBJ1-6; 9 bases agree with TRBD1. The J segment lost 7 bases and the V segment lost 4 bases, leaving 3 bases of the junction unmatched. CDR3 length equals 14 residues. Germline assignment: CDR1 SGHRS and CDR2 YFSETQ. The CDR3 sequence: CASSIGQGNSPLHF. The CDR3 nucleotides are TGCGCCAGCAGCATTGGACAGGGGAATTCACCCCTCCACTTT.

This clone was picked up a small number of times. V gene TRBV6-2 or TRBV6-3 combines with J gene TRBJ1-2; no clear D. CDR3 length: 15 amino acids. CDR1 MNHEY and CDR2 SVGEGT come from the germline V gene. V lost 7 bases and J lost 0, with 15 bases in between. The CDR3 DNA sequence: TGTGCCAGCACCCCAGCGGGCATTTCTAACTATGGCTACACCTTC. Translation: CASTPAGISNYGYTF.

CDR3 residues: CATWTSGTSYEQYF. The CDR3 nucleotides read TGTGCCACCTGGACTAGCGGGACCTCCTACGAGCAGTACTTC. V is TRBV6-5 and J is TRBJ2-7, with 12 bases matching TRBD2. J gave up 0 bases and V 10 bases, and 4 bases lay outside the gene matches. The V gene's germline CDR1 is MNHEY and CDR2 SVGAGI. The CDR3 consists of 14 residues.

V gene TRBV7-9 combines with J gene TRBJ2-3; no definite D call. The CDR3 length is 13 residues. V was cut by 5 bases and J by 2 bases, with 8 bases left in between. The germline V gene encodes CDR1 SEHNR and CDR2 FQNEAQ (reference sequence). DNA for the CDR3: TGTGCCAGCAGCCCAACAGCCACAGATACGCAGTATTTT. It codes for CASSPTATDTQYF.